These 7 T cell receptor beta chains were sequenced from one sample in a study of long-term antiretroviral therapy in people with HIV. Researchers ran immunoSEQ v3.0 at survey level. TCRdb's table, derived via immunoSEQ multiplex PCR, lists solely in-frame clones and lacks some. The data show 20,000 to 25,000 clones, roughly four fifths seen once. The material was unsorted PBMCs, obtained 0.7 years before starting antiretroviral therapy. These TCRs come from a man aged 25-40 years with HIV.

The chain links TRBV27 to TRBJ2-3; D not resolved. Germline V gene lookup returns CDR1 MNHEY and CDR2 SMNVEV (reference sequence). Between the trimmed V and J ends, which lost 7 bases and 2 bases, there was a span of 10 bases. This CDR3 has 13 residues. The CDR3 DNA follows: TGTGCCAGCAAAAAACAAACCACAGATACGCAGTATTTT. Amino acids: CASKKQTTDTQYF.

The J gene is TRBJ2-5, the V gene TRBV7-3; D call uncertain. The CDR3 spans 15 residues. Trimming shortened V by 0 bases and J by 5 bases, and 13 bases separated the two germline ends. Germline V gene lookup returns CDR1 SGHTA and CDR2 FQGTGA. The CDR3 spells CASSLTYSPRETQYF. CDR3 bases: TGTGCCAGCAGCTTAACGTATTCCCCTCGGGAGACCCAGTACTTC.

V gene TRBV28 combines with J gene TRBJ1-1, with 7 bases that match TRBD1. The length of the CDR3 is 14 residues. V was clipped by 6 bases and J by 0 bases; unmatched bases: 4. CDR1 is MDHEN, CDR2 SYDVKM, per germline. The CDR3 bases are TGTGCCAGCAGGACAGGGCGCATGAACACTGAAGCTTTCTTT. Protein sequence: CASRTGRMNTEAFF.

V and J are TRBV4-3 and TRBJ2-7; D is ambiguous. The CDR3 covers 15 residues. Per the germline V gene, CDR1 is LGHNA and CDR2 is YSLEER. The ends were cut back, 0 bases at V and 0 bases at J, with 9 bases in the middle. The CDR3 DNA follows: TGCGCCAGCAGCCAAGACCAGGACGGCTCCTACGAGCAGTACTTC. Its protein is CASSQDQDGSYEQYF.

A single count supports this clone. The chain couples TRBV14 to TRBJ2-3; no definite D call. The germline gives CDR1 SGHDN, CDR2 FVKESK. This CDR3 is 16 amino acids long. The germline V and J ends were trimmed by 0 bases and 0 bases, with 10 bases remaining between them. Here the CDR3 reads CASSQDQNPSTDTQYF. The CDR3 DNA sequence: TGTGCCAGCAGCCAAGATCAGAATCCCAGCACAGATACGCAGTATTTT.

The chain links TRBV7-9 to TRBJ1-1; D uncertain. This CDR3 is 15 amino acids long. V lost 4 bases to trimming and J lost 7 bases, with 19 bases between them. The germline gives CDR1 SEHNR, CDR2 FQNEAQ (reference sequence). The CDR3, as DNA: TGTGCCAGCAGCTACACCGGGCGGCGGCGGGGTGAAGCTTTCTTT. Translation gives CASSYTGRRRGEAFF.

This clone was detected a few times. The rearrangement uses TRBV28 and TRBJ2-2; D is unresolved. The germline V gene has CDR1 MDHEN and CDR2 SYDVKM. V dropped 6 bases and J dropped 0 bases, with 11 bases sitting between them. The CDR3 spans 15 residues. The chain's CDR3 is CASRLPPANTGELFF. In DNA, the CDR3 is TGTGCCAGCAGGCTCCCACCAGCGAACACCGGGGAGCTGTTTTTT.